This T cell receptor (beta chain) was obtained from a study of chemoradiotherapy in HPV16-positive cancers. Study background: Functional T-cell assays on a couple of HPV16-positive patients' cells defined candidate HPV-specific clones and common TCR motifs. Study results and limitations: During treatment, candidate HPV-specific clones and E7-related motifs expanded in tumor.

Produced via immunoSEQ multiplex PCR; TCRdb's table is partial and in-frame only. The sample lists about 880 clones, 33% occurring once. As concerns this clone: Its antigen remains unknown.

The CDR3 is 11 amino acids. Deletions cut 3 bases from V and 4 bases from J, with 3 bases between. The V gene's germline CDR1 is SGHTA and CDR2 FQGNSA. Samples were taken several times over chemoradiotherapy. The chain carries TRBV7-2 and TRBJ2-5; no clear D gene. This receptor was obtained from a human donor with HPV-associated anogenital cancer. The sample here was taken from a patient who underwent chemoradiotherapy. This CDR3 reads CASSFGETQYF. The CDR3 region has the DNA TGTGCCAGCAGCTTTGGAGAGACCCAGTACTTC.